This T cell receptor beta chain emerged from a study of CD8 T cells in Susac syndrome. Reverse transcription of roughly 0.5 to 1 ug RNA was performed with random hexamers. Via MiXCR, TCRdb re-called the immunoSEQ multiplex PCR reads, giving one row per CDR3 protein. The sample holds about 300,000 distinct CDR3 sequences; 75% to 90% are singletons and the top ten take under 0.2%. Material: CD8+ T cells from PBMCs. This sequence originates from a human donor with multiple sclerosis.

CDR3 nucleotide sequence: TGCAGTGCTACCACTCTGACAGGGGAGAATCAGCCCCAGCATTTT. Protein: CSATTLTGENQPQHF. This chain links TRBV20-1 with TRBJ1-5; 8 nucleotides line up with TRBD1. The CDR3 sequence is 15 residues long. From germline, CDR1 is DFQATT and CDR2 SNEGSKA (reference sequence). Unmatched junction bases numbered 9, after V lost 4 bases and J lost 4 bases.